A single sample gave rise to the 26 T cell receptor beta chains below, sequenced in a study of blood T cell repertoires in COVID-19. The data were produced by immunoSEQ multiplex PCR, yet TCRdb's version contains in-frame clones alone and is incomplete. The data hold 200,000 to 250,000 clones, with around 86% observed a single time. The sequenced sample was PBMCs or T cells enriched from blood (not recorded which). These receptors came from a woman between 35 and 50 years old with acute COVID-19.

This clone showed up just a few times. This rearrangement joins TRBV4-1 to TRBJ1-2; D unclear. The CDR3 contains 13 residues. Germline V gene data show CDR1 as MGHRA and CDR2 as YSYEKL. The germline V and J ends were trimmed by 8 bases and 8 bases, with 18 bases remaining between them. The CDR3 reads CASQSRPGGGYTF. The CDR3 region has the DNA TGCGCCAGCCAAAGCCGACCGGGAGGAGGCTACACCTTC.

The chain joins TRBV27 to TRBJ1-2; the D gene is possibly TRBD1 (5 bases). Trimming took off 6 bases at V and 7 bases at J, with 21 bases between the two ends. The CDR3 runs 15 residues. Germline V lookup: CDR1 MNHEY, CDR2 SMNVEV (reference sequence). CDR3 region: CASSTLRGQGGGYTF. Written as DNA, the CDR3 is TGTGCCAGCAGCACCCTCCGAGGTCAGGGTGGTGGCTACACCTTC.

The CDR3 DNA reads as TGTGCCAGCAGCGAGGGACTGCTCTACAATGAGCAGTTCTTC. The encoded protein is CASSEGLLYNEQFF. The rearrangement uses TRBV11-2 and TRBJ2-1, with a weak D call TRBD2 (6 bases). Trimming removed 5 bases at V and 3 bases at J, with 11 bases between. The CDR3 has 14 amino acids. The germline V gene encodes CDR1 SGHAT and CDR2 FQNNGV.

The chain uses TRBV28 and TRBJ2-5, with TRBD1 identical over 8 bases. The germline V gene encodes CDR1 MDHEN and CDR2 SYDVKM. This CDR3 contains 14 residues. Trimming removed 5 bases from V and 5 bases from J; junction bases left unmatched: 7. The CDR3 nucleotides are TGTGCCAGCAGTCCAGGGGGCTGGGGGGAGACCCAGTACTTC. The encoded protein is CASSPGGWGETQYF.

The chain carries TRBV5-1 and TRBJ2-5; 8 bases line up with TRBD1. The CDR3 extends over 15 amino acids. Trimming removed 3 bases from V and 4 bases from J; junction bases left unmatched: 8. The germline gives CDR1 SGHRS, CDR2 YFSETQ. DNA of the CDR3: TGCGCCAGCAGCTGGCCGGGACAGGTCATAGAGACCCAGTACTTC. Translation gives CASSWPGQVIETQYF.

The rearrangement links TRBV10-2 to TRBJ1-5; possibly TRBD1 for D (5 bases). The CDR3 is 13 amino acids. Germline lookup yields CDR1 WSHSY and CDR2 SAAADI. V shed 6 bases and J shed 6 bases, with 12 bases lying between them. CDR3 in DNA: TGCGCCAGCAGCAGGGAAAGGGGTCAGCCCCAGCATTTT. This encodes CASSRERGQPQHF.

This clone has a handful of counts. The rearrangement links TRBV29-1 to TRBJ2-1, with 9 bases that match TRBD1. The CDR3 consists of 11 residues. The V gene end was trimmed by 6 bases and the J gene end by 7 bases; junction bases not matched to a gene: 1. The germline V gene has CDR1 SQVTM and CDR2 ANQGSEA. The CDR3 bases are TGCAGCGTCGGACAGGGGAATGAGCAGTTCTTC. Translating it yields CSVGQGNEQFF.

This chain connects TRBV19 to TRBJ1-4; possible D gene TRBD1, 6 bases. Germline CDR1 LNHDA, CDR2 SQIVND (reference sequence). Trimming shortened V by 3 bases and J by 8 bases, and 19 bases separated the two germline ends. CDR3 length equals 16 residues. The CDR3 nucleotides are TGTGCCAGTAGTATCCTCCCACAGGGAAGGTACGAAAAACTGTTTTTT. Protein: CASSILPQGRYEKLFF.

As DNA, the CDR3 is TGTGCCAGCAGCCAAACCACTACAGGTCTTTCACCCCTCCACTTT. The encoded protein is CASSQTTTGLSPLHF. The V and J genes are TRBV7-2 and TRBJ1-6; possibly TRBD1 for D (5 bases). There are 15 residues in the CDR3. Trimming removed 5 bases at V and 9 bases at J, with 17 bases between. The germline gives CDR1 SGHTA, CDR2 FQGNSA.

For the CDR3, the DNA is TGTGCCAGCAGTTTTAAAAACCAAGAGACCCAGTACTTC. Protein: CASSFKNQETQYF. The chain has TRBV28 and TRBJ2-5; D remains unclear. V was shortened by 3 bases and J by 0 bases, with 5 bases between the two germline ends. In germline, CDR1 is MDHEN, CDR2 SYDVKM. CDR3 length equals 13 residues.

Here the CDR3 DNA reads TGTGCCAGCAGCCAGCGTCTGGACTACCGCACAGATACGCAGTATTTT. Translating gives CASSQRLDYRTDTQYF. V gene TRBV14 combines with J gene TRBJ2-3; the D gene is possibly TRBD2 (6 bases). V was clipped by 3 bases and J by 1 base, with 14 bases between them. The CDR3 runs 16 residues. Germline CDR1 SGHDN, CDR2 FVKESK.

The chain couples TRBV10-1 to TRBJ2-1; 9 nucleotides match TRBD2. J lost 5 bases, V lost 3 bases, and 14 bases had no gene match. This CDR3 region has 18 residues. The germline V gene has CDR1 WNHNN and CDR2 SYGVQD (reference sequence). This CDR3 reads CASSECVSGRSRHNEQFF. CDR3 sequence (DNA): TGCGCCAGCAGTGAATGTGTTAGCGGGAGATCCAGGCACAATGAGCAGTTCTTC.

This CDR3 reads CASSWGTPEKAFF. The CDR3 coding sequence is TGTGCCAGCAGCTGGGGGACACCAGAAAAAGCTTTCTTT. V and J are TRBV11-1 and TRBJ1-1, with a weak D call TRBD1 (6 bases). Trimming pared 4 bases from V and 9 bases from J, leaving 15 bases between. The germline V gene has CDR1 SGHAT and CDR2 FQDESV (reference sequence). This CDR3 contains 13 residues.

J is TRBJ2-7 and V is TRBV28; possibly TRBD1 for D (5 bases). Germline values: CDR1 MDHEN, CDR2 SYDVKM. This CDR3 has 16 amino acids. Trimming left V 4 bases short and J 0 bases short, with 16 bases between. CDR3 loop: CASSSTYTRASYEQYF. The CDR3 DNA is TGTGCCAGCAGTTCGACCTACACCAGGGCCTCCTACGAGCAGTACTTC.

Many counts were recorded for this clone. The V and J genes are TRBV9 and TRBJ2-2, with D possibly being TRBD1 (6 bases). Germline CDR1 SGDLS, CDR2 YYNGEE. The CDR3 contains 16 residues. Trimming removed 0 bases from V and 6 bases from J, with 15 bases in between. The chain's CDR3 is CASSVGQALRAGELFF. The CDR3 nucleotides are TGTGCCAGCAGCGTAGGACAGGCGCTTCGCGCCGGGGAGCTGTTTTTT.

This clone was counted between two and nine times. The chain has TRBV3-1 (or the pseudogene TRBV3-2) and TRBJ2-1; 9 nucleotides match TRBD1. The germline gives CDR1 LGHDT, CDR2 YNNKEL (reference sequence). The CDR3 is 15 amino acids. The ends lost 4 bases at V and 10 bases at J; junction bases unmatched: 11. The CDR3 spells CASSPQVRTGDEQFF. CDR3 coding DNA: TGTGCCAGCAGCCCTCAAGTGAGGACAGGGGACGAGCAGTTCTTC.

This chain uses TRBV5-1 with TRBJ2-1; 9 nucleotides agree with TRBD1. J gave up 8 bases and V 4 bases, and 7 bases lay outside the gene matches. The CDR3 runs to 14 residues. Germline-derived CDR1 and CDR2 are SGHRS and YFSETQ. For the CDR3, the DNA is TGCGCCAGCAGCCCCGGGACAGGGAGACATGAGCAGTTCTTC. It is translated as CASSPGTGRHEQFF.

On this clone: An end of the junction does not agree with germline; a read error may underlie this. The rearrangement joins TRBV3-1 (or the pseudogene TRBV3-2) to TRBJ2-7; 10 positions agree with TRBD1. Per the germline V gene, CDR1 is LGHDT and CDR2 is YNNKEL (reference sequence). CDR3 size: 14 residues. For the CDR3, the DNA is TGTGCCAGCAACCAAGGGACAGGGGTCTCCGAGCAGTACTTC. This codes for CASNQGTGVSEQYF.

The chain uses TRBV19 and TRBJ2-7; D is perhaps TRBD1 (6 bases). Germline CDR1 and CDR2: LNHDA and SQIVND (reference sequence). Trimming pared 6 bases from V and 3 bases from J, leaving 9 bases between. CDR3 length: 12 residues. This chain's CDR3 is CASSKDSYEQYF. The CDR3 nucleotides read TGTGCCAGTAGCAAGGACAGCTACGAGCAGTACTTC.

The V and J genes are TRBV28 and TRBJ2-7; weak D call: TRBD1 (6 bases). The CDR3 has 13 amino acids. Germline V CDR1 and CDR2: MDHEN, SYDVKM. V was trimmed by 10 bases and J by 2 bases, leaving 15 bases between them. The CDR3 spells CATQGGATYEQYF. The DNA for the CDR3 is TGTGCCACACAGGGCGGAGCGACCTACGAGCAGTACTTC.

As DNA, the CDR3 is TGCGCCAGCAGCCCGACGGGACTAGCGGGAGCGAGCGCCTACAATGAGCAGTTCTTC. This codes for CASSPTGLAGASAYNEQFF. The chain recombines TRBV4-1 with TRBJ2-1, with 14 nucleotides matching TRBD2. CDR3 length: 19 residues. Germline V CDR1 and CDR2: MGHRA, YSYEKL. The ends lost 4 bases at V and 2 bases at J; junction bases unmatched: 10.

This clone occurred a few times. V and J are TRBV30 and TRBJ1-5, with D unclear. Germline V CDR1 and CDR2: GTSNPN, SVGIG (reference sequence). V gave up 4 bases and J gave up 0 bases, with 7 bases separating them. The CDR3 extends over 13 amino acids. This chain's CDR3 is CAWTVNSNQPQHF. In DNA, the CDR3 is TGTGCCTGGACGGTGAATAGCAATCAGCCCCAGCATTTT.

This clone has only a few counts. The J gene is TRBJ1-2, the V gene TRBV4-3; 7 bases line up with TRBD1. Germline lookup yields CDR1 LGHNA and CDR2 YSLEER. The CDR3 is 14 amino acids. V shed 4 bases, J shed 7 bases, and the junction held 9 bases outside the gene matches. The CDR3 DNA is TGCGCCAGCAGCCTCAGTTGGGCAGGGGGTGGCTACACCTTC. This translates into CASSLSWAGGGYTF.

V gene TRBV5-1 combines with J gene TRBJ1-5, with no clear D. V gave up 0 bases and J gave up 4 bases, with 11 bases separating them. Germline CDR1 is SGHRS and CDR2 is YFSETQ. The CDR3 totals 15 residues. The CDR3 coding sequence is TGCGCCAGCAGCTTGGCGGGTCGTTGGAATCAGCCCCAGCATTTT. Its protein product is CASSLAGRWNQPQHF.

The DNA for the CDR3 is TGTGCCAGTAGCCAATACAGTAACTCTGGAAACACCATATATTTT. Translating gives CASSQYSNSGNTIYF. This chain links TRBV19 with TRBJ1-3; D is undetermined. This CDR3 is built from 15 residues. Germline V gene sequence: CDR1 LNHDA, CDR2 SQIVND (reference sequence). Trimming stripped 6 bases from V and 0 bases from J, with 12 bases between.

The chain combines TRBV11-2 with TRBJ2-3; 7 bases fit TRBD2. V was pared by 1 base and J by 2 bases, with 6 bases of the junction left unmatched. Germline CDR1 reads SGHAT; CDR2 reads FQNNGV. The CDR3 is made up of 16 amino acids. The CDR3 spells CASSLVAGATTDTQYF. DNA for the CDR3: TGTGCCAGCAGCTTAGTTGCGGGAGCCACCACAGATACGCAGTATTTT.